This entry is about one TCR beta chain. Sequencing used immunoSEQ multiplex PCR; TCRdb keeps in-frame clones, though not all of them. The data show about 660,000 clones, with 80% to 90% seen just once and 0.0094% held by the top ten. The CDR3 sequence is 16 residues long. Germline loops: CDR1 SGHAT, CDR2 FQNNGV. The V and J ends lost 0 bases and 0 bases respectively, with 9 bases between them. This sample is part of a study of shared T cell receptors in the human thymus. Separately, the same data were catalogued under a study of human thymus T cells. That study reports: The donors were infants in Finland with congenital heart defects, otherwise immunologically healthy. Thymus was obtained from resections taken during corrective heart surgery. V and J genes seemed to be used with bias in thymic and blood repertoires.

The V and J genes are TRBV11-2 and TRBJ1-5, with D perhaps matching TRBD1 (5 bases). The TCR sequence derives from a boy under two years old with a congenital heart defect. The material sequenced was thymocytes. The CDR3 here is CASSLDSTDSNQPQHF. DNA for the CDR3: TGTGCCAGCAGCTTAGACTCGACAGATAGCAATCAGCCCCAGCATTTT.